This T cell receptor beta chain was observed in a study of patients and donors after allogeneic stem cell transplantation. Trimming removed 8 bases from V and 6 bases from J, with 19 bases in between. The CDR3 has 13 residues. Germline CDR1 is SQVTM and CDR2 is ANQGSEA. TCRdb reprocessed the RT-PCR reads via MiXCR and lists one record per CDR3 protein. The sample yields about 210,000 distinct CDR3 sequences, around two fifths seen once. This clonotype was detected a few times. The sequence was collected from a human donor who was either an allogeneic HSCT recipient or a stem cell or donor lymphocyte infusion donor (not recorded which). It is not recorded whose cells these are; they may come from a transplant donor. The sample comprised blood, either unsorted or a sorted T cell fraction (not recorded which). The chain links TRBV29-1 to TRBJ1-1, with D possibly matching TRBD1 (5 bases). Here the CDR3 reads CSILGGERAEAFF. CDR3 nucleotide sequence: TGCAGCATCTTGGGGGGGGAGCGGGCTGAAGCTTTCTTT.